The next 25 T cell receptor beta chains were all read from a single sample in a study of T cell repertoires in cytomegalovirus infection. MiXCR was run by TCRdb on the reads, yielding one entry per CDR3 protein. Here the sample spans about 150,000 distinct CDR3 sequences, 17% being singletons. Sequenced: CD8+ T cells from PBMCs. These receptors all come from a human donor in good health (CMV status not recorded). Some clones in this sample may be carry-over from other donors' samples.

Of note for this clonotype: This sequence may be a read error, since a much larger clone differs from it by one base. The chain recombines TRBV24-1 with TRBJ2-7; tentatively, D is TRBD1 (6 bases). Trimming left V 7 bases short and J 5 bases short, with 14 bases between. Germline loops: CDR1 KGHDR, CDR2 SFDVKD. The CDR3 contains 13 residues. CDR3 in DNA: TGTGCCACCAGCCGGCACAGGGCGGACGAGCAGTACTTC. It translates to CATSRHRADEQYF.

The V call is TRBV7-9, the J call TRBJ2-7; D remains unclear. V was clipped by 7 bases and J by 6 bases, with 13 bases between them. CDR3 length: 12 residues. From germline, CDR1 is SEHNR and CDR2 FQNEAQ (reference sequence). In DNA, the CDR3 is TGTGCCAGCACCTGGACGGGCTTCGAGCAGTACTTC. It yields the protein CASTWTGFEQYF.

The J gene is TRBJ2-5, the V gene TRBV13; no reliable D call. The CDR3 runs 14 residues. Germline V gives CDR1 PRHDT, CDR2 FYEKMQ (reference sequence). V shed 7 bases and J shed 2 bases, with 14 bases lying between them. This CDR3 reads CASTSLDFQETQYF. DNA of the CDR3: TGTGCCAGCACCTCCCTAGACTTTCAAGAGACCCAGTACTTC.

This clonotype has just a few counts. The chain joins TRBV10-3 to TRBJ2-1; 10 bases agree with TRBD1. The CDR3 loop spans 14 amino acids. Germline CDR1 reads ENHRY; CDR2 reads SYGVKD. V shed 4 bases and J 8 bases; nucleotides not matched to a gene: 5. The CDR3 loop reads CAISGTGGVDEQFF. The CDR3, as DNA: TGTGCCATCAGTGGGACAGGGGGGGTGGATGAGCAGTTCTTC.

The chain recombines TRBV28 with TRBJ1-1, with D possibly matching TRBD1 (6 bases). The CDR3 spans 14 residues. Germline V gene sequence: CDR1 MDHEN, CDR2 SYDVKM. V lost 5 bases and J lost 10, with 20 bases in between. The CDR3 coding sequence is TGTGCCAGCAGTCCCACGGACAGCCCGGTAAGAGCTTTCTTT. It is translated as CASSPTDSPVRAFF.

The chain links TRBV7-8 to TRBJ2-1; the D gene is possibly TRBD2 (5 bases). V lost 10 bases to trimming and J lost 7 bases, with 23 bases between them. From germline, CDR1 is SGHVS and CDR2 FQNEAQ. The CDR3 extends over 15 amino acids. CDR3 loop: CATLEKATEVNEQFF. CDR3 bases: TGTGCCACCCTCGAGAAAGCGACGGAGGTGAATGAGCAGTTCTTC.

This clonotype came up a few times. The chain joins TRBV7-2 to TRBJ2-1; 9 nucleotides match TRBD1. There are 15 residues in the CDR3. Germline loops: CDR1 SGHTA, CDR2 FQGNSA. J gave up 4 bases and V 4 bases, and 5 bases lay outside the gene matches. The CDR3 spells CASSSGQGIYNEQFF. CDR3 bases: TGTGCCAGCAGCTCTGGACAGGGGATTTACAATGAGCAGTTCTTC.

The chain's CDR3 is CASSEAGAGYTF. The DNA of the CDR3 is TGTGCCAGCAGTGAAGCCGGGGCGGGCTACACCTTC. The rearrangement links TRBV2 to TRBJ1-2; possibly TRBD1 for D (5 bases). CDR1 and CDR2 (germline): SNHLY, FYNNEI. This CDR3 has 12 residues. V was trimmed by 0 bases and J by 8 bases, leaving 7 bases between them.

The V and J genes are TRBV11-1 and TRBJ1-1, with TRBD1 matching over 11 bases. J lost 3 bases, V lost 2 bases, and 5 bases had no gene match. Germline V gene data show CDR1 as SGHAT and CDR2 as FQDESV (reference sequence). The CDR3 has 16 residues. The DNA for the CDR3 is TGTGCCAGCAGCTTAAGGACAGGGGGCGTGTACACTGAAGCTTTCTTT. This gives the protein CASSLRTGGVYTEAFF.

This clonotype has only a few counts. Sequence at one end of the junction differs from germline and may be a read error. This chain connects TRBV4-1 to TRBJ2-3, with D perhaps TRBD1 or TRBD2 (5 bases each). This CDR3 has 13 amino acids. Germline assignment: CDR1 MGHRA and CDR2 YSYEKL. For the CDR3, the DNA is TGTGCCAGCAGGGCGGGTATCACAGATACGCAGTATTTT. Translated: CASRAGITDTQYF.

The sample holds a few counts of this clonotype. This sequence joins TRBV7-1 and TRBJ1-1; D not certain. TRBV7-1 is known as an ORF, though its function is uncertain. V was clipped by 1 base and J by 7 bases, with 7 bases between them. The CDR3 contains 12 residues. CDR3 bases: TGTGCCAGCAGCTCAGGACTGAATGAAGCTTTCTTT. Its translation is CASSSGLNEAFF.

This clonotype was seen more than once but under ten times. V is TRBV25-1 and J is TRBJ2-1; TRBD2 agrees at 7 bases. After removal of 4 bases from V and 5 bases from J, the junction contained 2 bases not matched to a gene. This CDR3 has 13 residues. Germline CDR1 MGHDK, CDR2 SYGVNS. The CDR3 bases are TGTGCCAGCAGTGTCGGGACTAACAATGAGCAGTTCTTC. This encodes CASSVGTNNEQFF.

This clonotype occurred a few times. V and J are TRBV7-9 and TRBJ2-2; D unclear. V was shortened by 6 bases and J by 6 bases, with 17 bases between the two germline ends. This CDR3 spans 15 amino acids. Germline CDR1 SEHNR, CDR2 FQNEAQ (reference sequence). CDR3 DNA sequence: TGTGCCAGCAGGACGAGCGAATATGCGGCCGGGGAGCTGTTTTTT. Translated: CASRTSEYAAGELFF.

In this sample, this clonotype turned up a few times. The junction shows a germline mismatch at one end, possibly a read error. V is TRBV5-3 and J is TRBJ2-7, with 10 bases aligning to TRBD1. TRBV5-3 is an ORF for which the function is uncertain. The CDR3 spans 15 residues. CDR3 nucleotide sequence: TGTGCCAGCAGCTTGGTGGGGACAGGGGCCTACGAGCAGTACTTC. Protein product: CASSLVGTGAYEQYF.

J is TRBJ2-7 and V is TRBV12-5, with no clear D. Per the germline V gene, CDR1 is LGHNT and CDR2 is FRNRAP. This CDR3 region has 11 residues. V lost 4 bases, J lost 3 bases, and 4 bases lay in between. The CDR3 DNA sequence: TGTGCTAGTGGTTATAACTACGAGCAGTACTTC. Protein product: CASGYNYEQYF.

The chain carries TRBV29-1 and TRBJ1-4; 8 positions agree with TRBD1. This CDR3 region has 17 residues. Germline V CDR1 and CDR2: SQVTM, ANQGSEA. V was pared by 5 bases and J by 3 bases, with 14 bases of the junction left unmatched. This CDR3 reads CSVWARGHFGPNEKLFF. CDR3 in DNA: TGCAGCGTTTGGGCCAGGGGGCATTTCGGGCCTAATGAAAAACTGTTTTTT. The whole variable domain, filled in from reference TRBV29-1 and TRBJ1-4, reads SAVISQKPSRDICQRGTSLTIQCQVDSQVTMMFWYRQQPGQSLTLIATANQGSEATYESGFVIDKFPISRPNLTFSTLTVSNMSPEDSSIYLCSVWARGHFGPNEKLFFGSGTQLSVL.

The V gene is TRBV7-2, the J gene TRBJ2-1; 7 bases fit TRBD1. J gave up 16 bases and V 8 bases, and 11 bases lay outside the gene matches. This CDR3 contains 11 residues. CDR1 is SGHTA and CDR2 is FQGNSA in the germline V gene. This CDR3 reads CASRSYRGCFF. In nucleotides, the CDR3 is TGTGCCAGCCGCTCCTACAGGGGTTGTTTCTTC. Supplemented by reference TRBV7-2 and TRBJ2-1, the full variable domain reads GAGVSQSPSNKVTEKGKDVELRCDPISGHTALYWYRQSLGQGLEFLIYFQGNSAPDKSGLPSDRFSAERTGGSVSTLTIQRTQQEDSAVYLCASRSYRGCFFGPGTRLTVL.

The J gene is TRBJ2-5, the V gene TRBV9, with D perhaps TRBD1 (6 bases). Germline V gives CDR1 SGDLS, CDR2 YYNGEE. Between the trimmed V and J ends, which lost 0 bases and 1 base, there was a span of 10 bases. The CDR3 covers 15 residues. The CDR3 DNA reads TGTGCCAGCAGCGTAGAGGGGGTCCTCCAAGAGACCCAGTACTTC. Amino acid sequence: CASSVEGVLQETQYF.

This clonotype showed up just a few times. The CDR3 reads CASSDPLGLAGVHPDTQYF. CDR3 coding DNA: TGTGCCAGCAGTGACCCCCTCGGACTAGCGGGAGTCCACCCAGATACGCAGTATTTT. The chain uses TRBV6-1 and TRBJ2-3; 13 positions agree with TRBD2. Germline V gene sequence: CDR1 MNHNS, CDR2 SASEGT. V shed 3 bases, J shed 4 bases, and the junction held 13 bases outside the gene matches. This CDR3 contains 19 residues.

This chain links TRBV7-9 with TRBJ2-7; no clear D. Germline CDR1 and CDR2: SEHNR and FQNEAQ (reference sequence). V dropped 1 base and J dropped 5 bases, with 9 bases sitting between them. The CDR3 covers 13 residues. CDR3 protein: CASSLDVGDEQYF. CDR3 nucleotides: TGTGCCAGCAGCTTAGATGTAGGAGACGAGCAGTACTTC. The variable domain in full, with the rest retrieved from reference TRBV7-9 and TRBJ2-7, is DTGVSQNPRHKITKRGQNVTFRCDPISEHNRLYWYRQTLGQGPEFLTYFQNEAQLEKSRLLSDRFSAERPKGSFSTLEIQRTEQGDSAMYLCASSLDVGDEQYFGPGTRLTVT.

The CDR3 nucleotides are TGTGCCAGCAGCTCAACAGATCGCCCCAAGCCCCAGCATTTT. Its protein is CASSSTDRPKPQHF. The chain recombines TRBV9 with TRBJ1-5; the D is unclear. The CDR3 is made up of 14 amino acids. Germline V gene sequence: CDR1 SGDLS, CDR2 YYNGEE. Deletions cut 4 bases from V and 8 bases from J, with 16 bases between.

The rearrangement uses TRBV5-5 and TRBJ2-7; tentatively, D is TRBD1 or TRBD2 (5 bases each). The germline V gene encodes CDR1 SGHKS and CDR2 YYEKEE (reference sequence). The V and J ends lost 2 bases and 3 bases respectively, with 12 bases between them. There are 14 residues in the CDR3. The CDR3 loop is CASSLRDGFYEQYF. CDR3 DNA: TGTGCCAGCAGCTTAAGGGACGGGTTCTACGAGCAGTACTTC.

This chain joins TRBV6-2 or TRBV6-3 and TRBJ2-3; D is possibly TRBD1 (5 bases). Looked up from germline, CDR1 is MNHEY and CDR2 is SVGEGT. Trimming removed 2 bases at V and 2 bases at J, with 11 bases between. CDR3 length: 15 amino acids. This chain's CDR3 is CASSYPRVLTDTQYF. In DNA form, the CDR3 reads TGTGCCAGCAGTTACCCCAGGGTCCTCACAGATACGCAGTATTTT.

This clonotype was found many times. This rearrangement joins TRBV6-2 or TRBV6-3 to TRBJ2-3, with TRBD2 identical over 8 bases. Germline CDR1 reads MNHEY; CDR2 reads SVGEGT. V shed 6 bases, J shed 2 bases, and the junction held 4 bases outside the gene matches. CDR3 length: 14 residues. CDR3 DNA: TGTGCCAGCAGGGGACTAGTGGACACAGATACGCAGTATTTT. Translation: CASRGLVDTDTQYF.

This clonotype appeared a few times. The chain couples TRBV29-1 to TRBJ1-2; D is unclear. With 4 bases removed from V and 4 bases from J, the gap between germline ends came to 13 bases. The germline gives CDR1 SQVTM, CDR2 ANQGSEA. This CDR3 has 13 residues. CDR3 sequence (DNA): TGCAGCGTTGGAGGCGGGGATGGCTATGGCTACACCTTC. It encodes CSVGGGDGYGYTF. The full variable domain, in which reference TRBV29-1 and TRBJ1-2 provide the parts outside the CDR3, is SAVISQKPSRDICQRGTSLTIQCQVDSQVTMMFWYRQQPGQSLTLIATANQGSEATYESGFVIDKFPISRPNLTFSTLTVSNMSPEDSSIYLCSVGGGDGYGYTFGSGTRLTVV.